These 15 T cell receptor beta chains originate from one sample sequenced in a study of monozygotic twins with inflammatory bowel disease. TCRdb reprocessed the 5' RACE reads; each CDR3 protein has one entry and no DNA is given. This sample contains a few hundred thousand distinct CDR3 sequences. The specimen sequenced was blood. Source of these receptors: a human donor with ulcerative colitis or Crohn's disease, or a healthy co-twin of an affected twin (not recorded which).

This chain connects TRBV5-1 to TRBJ1-2; the TCRdb D gene call, TRBD1, has no DNA to confirm it. This CDR3 region has 15 residues. Germline V gene sequence: CDR1 SGHRS, CDR2 YFSETQ. The CDR3 sequence is CASSLADRNYYGYTF. The complete variable domain, with remaining parts taken from reference TRBV5-1 and TRBJ1-2, reads KAGVTQTPRYLIKTRGQQVTLSCSPISGHRSVSWYQQTPGQGLQFLFEYFSETQRNKGNFPGRFSGRQFSNSRSEMNVSTLELGDSALYLCASSLADRNYYGYTFGSGTRLTVV.

V is TRBV20-1 and J is TRBJ2-6; as DNA is missing, the TRBD1 call by TCRdb cannot be tested. Germline CDR1 and CDR2: DFQATT and SNEGSKA (reference sequence). This CDR3 is built from 16 residues. The CDR3 sequence is CSAFPGAGSGANVLTF.

V and J are TRBV20-1 and TRBJ2-5; TCRdb lists TRBD1, though no DNA is available to test this call. CDR1 and CDR2 from the germline V gene are DFQATT and SNEGSKA (reference sequence). The length of the CDR3 is 14 residues. CDR3 region: CSASQVGRQETQYF.

V is TRBV6-1 and J is TRBJ2-2; TCRdb designates TRBD2, a call that cannot be tested without DNA. CDR1 is MNHNS, CDR2 SASEGT, per germline. This CDR3 is 14 amino acids long. The CDR3 loop is CASRIARNTGELFF.

This sequence joins TRBV5-5 and TRBJ1-4; TCRdb outputs TRBD1, but without DNA this stays unchecked. This CDR3 contains 14 residues. Looked up from germline, CDR1 is SGHKS and CDR2 is YYEKEE (reference sequence). The CDR3 loop is CASSLDGRGEKLFF.

The CDR3 spells CASSPGRSGNNEQFF. This chain uses TRBV18 with TRBJ2-1; TCRdb lists TRBD1, though no DNA is available to test this call. The CDR3 loop spans 15 amino acids. Germline lookup yields CDR1 KGHSH and CDR2 LQKENI.

The chain is built from TRBV6-2 or TRBV6-3 and TRBJ2-5; the TRBD1 assignment by TCRdb is unverifiable without DNA. The CDR3 spans 15 residues. The germline V gene has CDR1 MNHEY and CDR2 SVGEGT. The CDR3 sequence: CASSYGRTGPGSQYF.

J is TRBJ1-5 and V is TRBV20-1; TCRdb's D gene call, TRBD1, goes unchecked for lack of DNA. CDR1 DFQATT and CDR2 SNEGSKA come from the germline V gene (reference sequence). This CDR3 has 15 amino acids. CDR3 amino acids: CSARARQGSNQPQHF.

This chain connects TRBV29-1 to TRBJ2-1. Germline values: CDR1 SQVTM, CDR2 ANQGSEA. This CDR3 is built from 12 residues. CDR3 loop: CSVVTTNNEQFF.

The chain links TRBV30 to TRBJ2-5. The CDR3 is made up of 12 amino acids. The germline V gene has CDR1 GTSNPN and CDR2 SVGIG (reference sequence). Here the CDR3 reads CAWRRIQETQYF.

The genes are TRBV28 and TRBJ1-3. The germline CDR1 and CDR2 sequences are MDHEN and SYDVKM. This CDR3 has 14 residues. The CDR3 here is CASSLHRSGNTIYF.

The chain joins TRBV7-2 to TRBJ2-7; without DNA, the TCRdb call of TRBD2 cannot be checked. The V gene's germline CDR1 is SGHTA and CDR2 FQGNSA. The length of the CDR3 is 16 residues. The chain's CDR3 is CASSLALAGGPGEQYF.

This chain links TRBV20-1 with TRBJ1-5. Germline values: CDR1 DFQATT, CDR2 SNEGSKA (reference sequence). CDR3 length equals 12 residues. The CDR3 sequence is CSAKGGNQPQHF.

The CDR3 sequence is CASSVDQGGGEAFF. The rearrangement joins TRBV9 to TRBJ1-1; TCRdb designates TRBD1, a call that cannot be tested without DNA. The CDR3 is made up of 14 amino acids. The germline V gene has CDR1 SGDLS and CDR2 YYNGEE.

V gene TRBV9 combines with J gene TRBJ1-1; there is no DNA to check the TCRdb D call of TRBD1. The CDR3 totals 14 residues. The germline gives CDR1 SGDLS, CDR2 YYNGEE. The CDR3 loop reads CASSVDQGGGEVFF.